The present entry profiles one T cell receptor (beta chain) with its context. In its sample, this clonotype was seen many times. What antigen it recognizes has not been identified. Base qualities are not recorded, but no much larger clone differs from it by a single base. Library prep was done by PCR. The listed sequencing device is Illumina HiSeq 2500. Molecular barcoding was employed in the preparation of TCR libraries, with unique molecular identifiers being used to normalize TCRbeta repertoire quantification. TCRdb redid the processing of the public reads, applying fastp at Q25 and MiXCR, and retained in-frame beta chains. Each CDR3 protein gets just one entry, which takes the most common genes and DNA from the rows behind it. The sample table lists approximately 98,000 distinct CDR3 sequences, almost 6.5% of them with a count of one. Approximately 23% of the sample lies in the top ten. The data were taken from a study of T-cell reconstitution after alpha-beta-depleted transplantation in children (dated by TCRdb to the mid-2010s). Notes on the research overall: Using TCR repertoire profiling, the study followed T-cell immune reconstitution in a quantitative way in children after TCRalphabeta/CD19-depleted allogeneic hematopoietic cell transplantation.

The treatment or condition label, read with the paper, signifies: allogeneic hematopoietic cell transplantation with graft depleted of TCRalphabeta T cells and CD19 B cells. TCRalphabeta/CD19-depleted allogeneic hematopoietic cell grafts were given to the transplant recipients, all of whom were children. Overall study outcomes, separate from this receptor: Apparently early alphabetaT-cell count recovery about two months after transplant reportedly relied on only several hundred rapidly expanded clones derived from non-depleted graft cells. Over the following months the frequencies of hyperexpanded clones went down, and after one year T-cell counts and TCRbeta diversity were mostly credited to newly produced T cells. In some patients, the high TCRbeta diversity seen at day 60 was put down to recipient T cells and intrathymic progenitors that had survived conditioning.

Trimmed from V: 5 bases; trimmed from J: 2 bases; junction bases lacking a gene match: 5. The CDR3 starts with the cysteine, ends with the phenylalanine, and has 16 residues. Only the CDR3 region is kept as DNA, spanning 48 bases read in frame from base 1. The CDR1 and CDR2 encoded by the germline V gene are SGHVS and FNYEAQ. The receptor was isolated from a male patient under 10 years old who had a stem cell transplant for acute lymphoblastic leukemia, so the T cells may come from the graft donor. The specimen was PBMCs, mostly from graft donor cells, collected 360 days after TCRalphabeta/CD19-depleted stem cell transplant. This chain joins TRBV7-6 to TRBJ2-2; TRBD2 fits 10 bases in the junction. In nucleotides, the sequence is TGTGCCAGCAGCCCTAGACTAGCGGGCAACACCGGGGAGCTGTTTTTT. The translation is CASSPRLAGNTGELFF. The full variable domain, with segments outside the CDR3 supplied by the reference TRBV7-6 and TRBJ2-2 proteins, appears as GAGVSQSPRYKVTKRGQDVALRCDPISGHVSLYWYRQALGQGPEFLTYFNYEAQQDKSGLPNDRFSAERPEGSISTLTIQRTEQRDSAMYRCASSPRLAGNTGELFFGEGSRLTVL.